This note documents a single TCR beta chain sequence. Its antigen is still unknown. The data are from a study of T cell responses to AZD1222 COVID-19 vaccine. Whole-study findings and limits: None of the repertoires were sampled until the peak T cell response had passed.

Using immunoSEQ multiplex PCR, the repertoire was profiled, and TCRdb retains in-frame clones only, with some absent. The profile shows tens of thousands of clones, around 82% of them singletons. Germline V gene sequence: CDR1 SGHRS, CDR2 YFSETQ. This CDR3 has 14 amino acids. V lost 5 bases, J lost 11 bases, and 13 bases stayed unmatched. This sample comprised peripheral blood, obtained on day 0 of AZD1222 vaccination. The V gene is TRBV5-1, the J gene TRBJ2-7; 10 positions agree with TRBD2. The receptor was isolated from an adult in good health. The CDR3 DNA reads as TGCGCCAGCAGAGGAAGGGTATCTAGCGGGAGCGAGTACTTC. Translation: CASRGRVSSGSEYF.